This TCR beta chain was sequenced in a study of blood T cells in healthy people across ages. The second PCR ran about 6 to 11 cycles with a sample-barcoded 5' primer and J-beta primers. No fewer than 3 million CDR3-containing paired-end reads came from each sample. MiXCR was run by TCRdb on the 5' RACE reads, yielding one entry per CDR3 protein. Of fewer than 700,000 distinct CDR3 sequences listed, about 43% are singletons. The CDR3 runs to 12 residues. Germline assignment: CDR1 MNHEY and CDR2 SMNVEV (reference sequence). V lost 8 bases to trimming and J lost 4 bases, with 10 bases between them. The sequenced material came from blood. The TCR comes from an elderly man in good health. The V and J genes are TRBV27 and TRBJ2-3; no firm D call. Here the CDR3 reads CASGLRSDTQYF. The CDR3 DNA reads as TGTGCCAGCGGCCTTAGGTCAGATACGCAGTATTTT.